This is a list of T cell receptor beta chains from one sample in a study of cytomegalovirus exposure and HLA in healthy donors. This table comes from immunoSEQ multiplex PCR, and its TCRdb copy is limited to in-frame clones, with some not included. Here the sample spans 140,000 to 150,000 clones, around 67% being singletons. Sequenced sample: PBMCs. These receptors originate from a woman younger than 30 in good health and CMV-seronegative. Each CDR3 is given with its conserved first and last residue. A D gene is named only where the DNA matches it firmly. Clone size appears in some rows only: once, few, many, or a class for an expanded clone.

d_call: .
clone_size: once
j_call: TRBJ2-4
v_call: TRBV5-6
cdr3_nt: TGTGCCAGCAGCTACTTATACGGGAAAAACATTCAGTACTTC
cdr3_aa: CASSYLYGKNIQYF

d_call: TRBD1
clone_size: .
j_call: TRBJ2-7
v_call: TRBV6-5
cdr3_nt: TGTGCCAGCAGCCGACAGGGCTCGGGGGAGCAGTACTTC
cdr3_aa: CASSRQGSGEQYF

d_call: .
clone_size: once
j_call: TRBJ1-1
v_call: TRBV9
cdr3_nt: TGTGCCAGCAGTAGGATTTCCCGGCGGATGAACACTGAAGCTTTCTTT
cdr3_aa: CASSRISRRMNTEAFF

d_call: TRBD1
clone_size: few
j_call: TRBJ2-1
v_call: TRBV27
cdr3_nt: TGTGCCAGCAGTTTATCTGAGACAGGGGGTGTTGAGCAGTTCTTC
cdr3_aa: CASSLSETGGVEQFF

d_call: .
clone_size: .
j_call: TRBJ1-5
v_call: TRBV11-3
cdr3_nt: TGTGCCAGCAGCTTAAGCCCCAATCAGCCCCAGCATTTT
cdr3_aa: CASSLSPNQPQHF

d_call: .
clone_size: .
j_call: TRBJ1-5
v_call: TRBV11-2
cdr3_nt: TGTGCCAGCAGCTCTTCCGACAGGAATCAGCCCCAGCATTTT
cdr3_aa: CASSSSDRNQPQHF

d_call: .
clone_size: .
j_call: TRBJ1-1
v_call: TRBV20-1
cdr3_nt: TGCAGTGCTAGCCCCCCCGCGATGGTTGTCTTT
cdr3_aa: CSASPPAMVVF

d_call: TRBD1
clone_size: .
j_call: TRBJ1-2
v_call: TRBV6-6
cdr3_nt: TGTGCCAGCAGTTCGATCCAGGGGGCCCGTGGCTACACCTTC
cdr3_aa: CASSSIQGARGYTF

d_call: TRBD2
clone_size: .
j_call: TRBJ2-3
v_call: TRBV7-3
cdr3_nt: TGTGCCAGCAGCGAGCTAGCGGCTAGCACAGATACGCAGTATTTT
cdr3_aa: CASSELAASTDTQYF

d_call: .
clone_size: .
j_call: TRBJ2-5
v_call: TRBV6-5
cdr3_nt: TGTGCCAGCAGCCCCCTCCAGGGAGAGACCCAGTACTTC
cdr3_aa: CASSPLQGETQYF

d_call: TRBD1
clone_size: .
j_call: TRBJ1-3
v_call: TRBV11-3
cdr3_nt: TGTGCCAGCAGCCCCTCGACAGGGGACGGAAACACCATATATTTT
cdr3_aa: CASSPSTGDGNTIYF

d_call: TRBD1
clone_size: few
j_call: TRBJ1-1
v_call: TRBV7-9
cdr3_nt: TGTGCCAGCAGTACGGGACAGGGGGCTTACACTGAAGCTTTCTTT
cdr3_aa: CASSTGQGAYTEAFF

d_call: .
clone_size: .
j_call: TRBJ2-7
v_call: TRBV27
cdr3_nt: TGTGCCAGCAGTGTAGATCCCTCTTTCTACGAGCAGTACTTC
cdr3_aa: CASSVDPSFYEQYF

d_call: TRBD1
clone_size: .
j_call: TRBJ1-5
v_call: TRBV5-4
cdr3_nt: TGTGCCAGCAGCTTGGGAGGGGGCTCTCAGCCCCAGCATTTT
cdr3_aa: CASSLGGGSQPQHF

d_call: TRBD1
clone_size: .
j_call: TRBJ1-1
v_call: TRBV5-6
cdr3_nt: TGTGCCAGCAGCCCCCCGGGACAGGGGACTGAAGCTTTCTTT
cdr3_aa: CASSPPGQGTEAFF

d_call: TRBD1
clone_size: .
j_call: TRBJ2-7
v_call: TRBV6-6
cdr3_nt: TGTGCCAGCAGTTACTTTCAGGGGGCTTACGAGCAGTACTTC
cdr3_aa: CASSYFQGAYEQYF

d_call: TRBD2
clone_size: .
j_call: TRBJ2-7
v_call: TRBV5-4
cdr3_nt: TGTGCCAGCAGCTCGGGGACTAGCGGGTTCTCCGAGCAGTACTTC
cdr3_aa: CASSSGTSGFSEQYF

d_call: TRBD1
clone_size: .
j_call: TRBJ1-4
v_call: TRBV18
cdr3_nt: TGTGCCAGCTCAGATGGAGGGGGCCCTAATGAAAAACTGTTTTTT
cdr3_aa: CASSDGGGPNEKLFF

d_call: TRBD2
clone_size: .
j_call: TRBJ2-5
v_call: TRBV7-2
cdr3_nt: TGTGCCAGCACTTCCCCGGTTAGCGGGAGAGAGACCCAGTACTTC
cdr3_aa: CASTSPVSGRETQYF

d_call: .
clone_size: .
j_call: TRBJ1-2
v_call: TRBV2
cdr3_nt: TGTGCCAGCAGTGAAGCGCTTAGGCAGCGTAACTATGGCTACACCTTC
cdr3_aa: CASSEALRQRNYGYTF

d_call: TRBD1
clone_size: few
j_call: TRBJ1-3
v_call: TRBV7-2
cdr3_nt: TGTGCCAGCAGCTCACAACCAGGGACAGGGTCGGGAAACACCATATATTTT
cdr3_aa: CASSSQPGTGSGNTIYF

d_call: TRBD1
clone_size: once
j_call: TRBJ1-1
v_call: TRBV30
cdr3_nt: TGTGCCTGGACTCGGGACAGGGGACACACTGAAGCTTTCTTT
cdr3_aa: CAWTRDRGHTEAFF

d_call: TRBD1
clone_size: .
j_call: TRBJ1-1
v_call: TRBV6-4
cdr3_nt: TGTGCCAGCAGTCCATCGACAGGGGGACTTACTGAAGCTTTCTTT
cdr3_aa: CASSPSTGGLTEAFF

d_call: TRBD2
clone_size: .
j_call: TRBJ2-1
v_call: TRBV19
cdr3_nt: TGTGCCAGTAGTATTTTCGCTAGCGGGTTTTCCTACAATGAGCAGTTCTTC
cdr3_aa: CASSIFASGFSYNEQFF

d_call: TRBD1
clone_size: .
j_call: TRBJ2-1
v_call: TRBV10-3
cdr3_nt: TGTGCCATCAGTGACGGGACAGGGTCGAATGAGCAGTTCTTC
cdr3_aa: CAISDGTGSNEQFF

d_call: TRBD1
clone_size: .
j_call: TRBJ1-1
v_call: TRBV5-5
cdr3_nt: TGTGCCAGCAGCTTGGGGGTGGACAGGCTGTTAGGCACTGAAGCTTTCTTT
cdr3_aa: CASSLGVDRLLGTEAFF

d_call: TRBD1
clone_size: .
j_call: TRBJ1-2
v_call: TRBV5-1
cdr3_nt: TGCGCCAGCAGCGGGACAGGTGACGGAGGCTACACCTTC
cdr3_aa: CASSGTGDGGYTF

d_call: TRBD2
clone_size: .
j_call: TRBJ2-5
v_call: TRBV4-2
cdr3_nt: TGTGCCAGCAGCCAAGTTCTAGCGGGGGCGACCCAGTACTTC
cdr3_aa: CASSQVLAGATQYF

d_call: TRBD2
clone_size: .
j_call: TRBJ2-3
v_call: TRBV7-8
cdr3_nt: TGTGCCAGCAGCCCCCCTGGACTAGACTCCACAGATACGCAGTATTTT
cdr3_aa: CASSPPGLDSTDTQYF

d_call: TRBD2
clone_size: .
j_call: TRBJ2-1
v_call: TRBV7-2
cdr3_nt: TGTGCCAGCAGCTTAGCCCTACTAGCGGGAGGGCCATGGGACAATGAGCAGTTCTTC
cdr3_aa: CASSLALLAGGPWDNEQFF

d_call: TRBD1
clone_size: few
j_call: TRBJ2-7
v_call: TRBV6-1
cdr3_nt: TGTGCCAGCAGTGAAGGGGACAGGGGTTTGGGCTACGAGCAGTACTTC
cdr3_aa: CASSEGDRGLGYEQYF

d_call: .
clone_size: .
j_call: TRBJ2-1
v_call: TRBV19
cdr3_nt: TGTGCCAGTAGCGAACTAGCTACCGACCCCAATGAGCAGTTCTTC
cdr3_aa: CASSELATDPNEQFF

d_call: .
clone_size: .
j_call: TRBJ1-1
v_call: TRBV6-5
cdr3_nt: TGTGCCAGCGAAGAGTCCAGGGAGGGTAAAACTGAAGCTTTCTTT
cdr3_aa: CASEESREGKTEAFF

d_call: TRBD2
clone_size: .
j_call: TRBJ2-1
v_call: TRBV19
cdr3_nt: TGTGCCACCCTAAGGGGGGCTAGCGGGGGGGGACACTACAATGAGCAGTTCTTC
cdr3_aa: CATLRGASGGGHYNEQFF

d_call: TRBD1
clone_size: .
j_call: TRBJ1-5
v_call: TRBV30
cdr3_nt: TGTGCCTGGAGCAGGGGGGATGATCAGCCCCAGCATTTT
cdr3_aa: CAWSRGDDQPQHF

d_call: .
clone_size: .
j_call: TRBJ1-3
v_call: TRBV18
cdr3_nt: TGTGCCAGCTCACCTGGATCGGGAACCTATGGAAACACCATATATTTT
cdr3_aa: CASSPGSGTYGNTIYF

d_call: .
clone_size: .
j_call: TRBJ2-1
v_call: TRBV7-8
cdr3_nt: TGTGCCAGCGGATCAGGGTTCAATGAGCAGTTCTTC
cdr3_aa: CASGSGFNEQFF

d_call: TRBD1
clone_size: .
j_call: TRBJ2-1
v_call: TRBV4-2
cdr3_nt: TGTGCCAGCAGCCCGCTCCCCCAGGGGGCGGCTTACAATGAGCAGTTCTTC
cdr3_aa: CASSPLPQGAAYNEQFF

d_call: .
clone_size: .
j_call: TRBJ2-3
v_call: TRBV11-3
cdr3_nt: TGTGCCAGCTTACAGGGAAACGCAGATACGCAGTATTTT
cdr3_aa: CASLQGNADTQYF

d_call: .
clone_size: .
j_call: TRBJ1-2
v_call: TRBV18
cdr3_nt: TGTGCCAGCTCACCGCTCCCCGCAGGGGACTATGGCTACACCTTC
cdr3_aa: CASSPLPAGDYGYTF

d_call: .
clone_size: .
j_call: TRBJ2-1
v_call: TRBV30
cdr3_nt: TGTGCCTGGAGTGGGAGGGGACGCGAGCAGTTCTTC
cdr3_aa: CAWSGRGREQFF

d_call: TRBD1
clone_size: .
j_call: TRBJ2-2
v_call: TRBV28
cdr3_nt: TGTGCCAGCAGTCCTCCCCGACAGGGGAAATCCGGGGAGCTGTTTTTT
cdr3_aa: CASSPPRQGKSGELFF

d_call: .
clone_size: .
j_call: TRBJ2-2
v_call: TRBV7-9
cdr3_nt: TGTGCCAGCATCGTAGACAGCCTTAACACCGGGGAGCTGTTTTTT
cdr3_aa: CASIVDSLNTGELFF

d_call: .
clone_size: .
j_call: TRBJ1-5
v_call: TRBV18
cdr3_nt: TGTGCCAGCTCACCAGACCGTCAGGGGCCCCAGCATTTT
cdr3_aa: CASSPDRQGPQHF

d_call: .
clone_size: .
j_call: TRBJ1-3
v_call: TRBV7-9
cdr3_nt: TGTGCCAGCTCCTCCAGGGCCGGTGGAAACACCATATATTTT
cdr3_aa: CASSSRAGGNTIYF

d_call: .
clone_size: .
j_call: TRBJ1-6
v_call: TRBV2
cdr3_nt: TGTGCCAGCACCCTCCAGACTGGTGGTAATTCACCCCTCCACTTT
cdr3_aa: CASTLQTGGNSPLHF

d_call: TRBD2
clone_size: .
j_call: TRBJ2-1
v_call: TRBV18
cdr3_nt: TGTGCCAGCTCACCACGGCTGGCGGGGGGGTCCAATGAGCAGTTCTTC
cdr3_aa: CASSPRLAGGSNEQFF

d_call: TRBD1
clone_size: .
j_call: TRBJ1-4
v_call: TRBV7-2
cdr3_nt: TGTGCCAGCAGCGTCAGGGGGCATGGTGAAAAACTGTTTTTT
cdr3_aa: CASSVRGHGEKLFF